This TCR beta chain comes out of a study of blood T cell repertoires in COVID-19. Whole-study context: Material from acute and convalescent COVID-19 was sourced from the United States, Italy and Spain.

As handled by the study authors: Amplification of reference gene primers provided the estimated nucleated cell counts. Only in-frame clones appear in the TCRdb table, and some are missing; sequencing was by immunoSEQ multiplex PCR. From that table come the V and J calls and clone size; the DNA was used to work out D and trimming. The profile covers around 330,000 clones, with more than 75% appearing a single time and roughly 4% taken by the ten largest. The germline V gene has CDR1 SGHRS and CDR2 YFSETQ. Trimming removed 2 bases at V and 6 bases at J, with 15 bases between. The CDR3 has 14 residues. The sequenced material came from peripheral blood. The sequence came from a woman in her fifties or sixties with active or convalescent COVID-19. The J gene is TRBJ2-7, the V gene TRBV5-1; no clear D gene. CDR3 in DNA: TGCGCCAGCAGCTTTGAATCCCAGAGGAGCGAGCAGTACTTC. Residues: CASSFESQRSEQYF.